This TCR beta chain was sequenced for a study of cytomegalovirus exposure and HLA in healthy donors (dated by TCRdb to the late 2010s). Context from the whole study: In an earlier analysis of roughly 500 of the donors, about 260 Gb of sequence data and approximately 100 million unique TCR beta sequences from about 179 million T cells were reported. The study aimed to test whether signatures of past pathogen exposure could be identified by cataloging public T cell receptors. HLA typing covered class I and class II loci at four-digit resolution. To study patterns of TCR occurrence, a later analysis re-analyzed previously published TCR beta repertoires from 666 donors and added high-resolution HLA genotyping. Because of strong linkage in the cohort, 5 or 6 DR-DQ haplotypes were treated as single units for association and clustering. Alongside the repertoire data, information on donor age, sex, ethnicity and CMV serostatus was compiled. Of the 398 genotyped donors, roughly 85% fell in the genetic ancestry cluster associated with self-reported Caucasian donors. The study combined high-throughput TCR immunosequencing, statistical association of individual TCRs with disease status, and machine learning to predict cytomegalovirus infection status. An earlier analysis of 587 of the donors applied high-throughput TCR beta sequencing to assess whether each TCR beta V gene segment acted as functional or pseudogenic. A later genetic analysis used genome-wide SNP genotypes for about three fifths of the 666 donors, treating that subset as a discovery cohort. Every repertoire in the discovery cohort had been generated on one and the same sequencing platform. The later analysis used no new phenotypic data to find candidate immune exposures, relying instead on TCR beta sequences and their occurrence across donors. Approximately 300 gigabases of sequencing data and 70 million to 95 million unique TCR sequences made up an early release that covered 640 HLA-typed donors. Typing coverage differed by locus: A, B, C, DRB1 and DQB1 were typed in roughly 620-630 donors, DQA1 in roughly 510, DPA1 in around 580, and DPB1 in just under 480. Among about 410 genotyped donors of the cohort, an average of around 250,000 unique TCR beta nucleotide sequences was sequenced per donor, of which about 19% were non-productive. A separate validation cohort of 90 to 150 different subjects was used in addition to the approximately 700-subject first cohort. The study profiled the T cell repertoires of hundreds of subjects by immunosequencing and related them to cytomegalovirus serostatus.

The cohort was made up of under 800 healthy bone marrow donors. All cohort members were sampled while nominally healthy, although unrecorded immune exposures were likely present. The donor tested CMV seropositive and was one of the 289 seropositive cohort members. Each donor provided a peripheral blood sample, and peripheral blood mononuclear cells were used for TCR beta sequencing. The Qiagen DNeasy Blood Extraction Kit was used to extract genomic DNA from the blood cell samples. Reading the germline V gene (reference sequence) gives CDR1 SGHNT and CDR2 YYREEE. The CDR3 sequence holds 15 residues, the cysteine and phenylalanine included. Of the read, only the CDR3 DNA is kept; its 45 bases are in frame from base 1. Trimming costs V 5 bases and J 4 bases, and their ends lie 18 bases apart. Libraries were made using the immunoSEQ multiplex PCR assay. For the multiplex PCR, a mixture combining 60 forward primers for TCR Vbeta segments and 13 reverse primers for TCR Jbeta segments was used. The CDR3 region of rearranged TCR beta genes was amplified from genomic DNA with a multiplex PCR assay. Amplified TCR beta libraries were sequenced as 87-base-pair reads on the Illumina HiSeq System. The study's processing was this. In a later analysis, tens of millions of unique TCR beta chains were counted across the roughly 670 repertoires, and approximately 11 million of these chains were shared by at least two donors. A nearest-neighbor algorithm error-corrected the raw reads and collapsed the reads into unique sequences, merging closely related sequences to remove PCR and sequencing errors. CDR3 sequences were aligned to IMGT reference sequences to assign V, D and J gene segments. For a sequence to be retained, at least a six-nucleotide match to both a V gene segment and a J gene segment was required. Rearrangements were called productive when the CDR3 lacked stop codons and stayed in frame with V and J; all others were non-productive. CDR3 was defined according to IMGT convention as the region running from the second conserved V-encoded cysteine to the conserved J-encoded phenylalanine. In an earlier analysis of more than 550 of the donors, sequences lacking an unambiguous match to a single V gene segment were excluded. In an earlier analysis of 500 to 750 of the donors, V segments were called functional above 56.7% productive rearrangements and were called segregating when the between-donor standard deviation exceeded 5%. A statistical classification framework was built to diagnose cytomegalovirus status from the catalog of TCR beta chain sequences. In a later analysis, V and J genes were assigned by comparing TCR nucleotide sequences against IMGT/GENE-DB human TR gene sequences. A later analysis assigned CDR3 sequences and most-parsimonious VDJ recombination scenarios with the TCRdist pipeline. In a later analysis, every TCR beta chain was defined by the combination of its CDR3 amino acid sequence and its V-gene family, and reads without a unique V-gene family were dropped. In a later analysis, approximately 590 highly shared, low-generation-probability nucleotide sequences were removed to address suspected cross-contamination and a sequencing artifact. A later analysis calculated a clonal expansion index for each public chain from normalized within-repertoire ranks of inferred template counts. A later analysis computed generation probabilities with a VDJ recombination model fitted to out-of-frame rearrangements, and checked the results against IGoR. Hypergeometric tests were used in a later analysis to score TCR-TCR, TCR-HLA and TCR-CMV co-occurrence, with a repertoire-size bias correction applied to the TCR pairs. In a later analysis, false discovery rates were estimated by permuting HLA or CMV assignments 20 times. In a later analysis, co-occurring TCRs were grouped using DBSCAN, with TCRdist sequence similarity added in when clustering inside HLA-allele-positive subsets. Co-occurrence clustering excluded repertoires with fewer than 30,000 or more than 120,000 public chains, plus five with anomalous nucleotide sharing. TCRdb took this table from immuneACCESS and kept in-frame rearrangements with V and J called. Such tables lack part of the clones; where checked against another copy, unresolved V genes explain under half of the gap, and the rest is unexplained. V and J calls plus clone size are reproduced from that table; the DNA served to infer D and trimming. For this sample the table gives about 69,000 clones, of which roughly 80% were detected only once. The ten biggest clones cover approximately 22% of the sample.

What the authors observed across the whole study: In a later analysis, HLA-associated TCR beta chains showed more clonal expansion and lower generation probabilities than non-associated chains that were equally common. The study listed 150 to 200 TCR beta chains as associated with cytomegalovirus. According to a later analysis, most CMV-associated TCR beta chains appeared to be HLA-restricted, and the HLA associations seemed to be driven largely by CMV exposure. In this cohort, only TCR beta chains were sequenced, and detectable features were limited by the absence of alpha or paired-chain data. Immune exposure information for the cohort was limited to CMV serostatus. A further reported finding was that TCR beta sequences accurately predicted the HLA-A and HLA-B alleles for most subjects in the first cohort. Specific HLA alleles were associated with 18,000 or so TCR beta sequences at a false discovery rate of 0.05 in a later analysis. In a later genetic analysis, a missense DCLRE1C variant was associated with V-gene and J-gene trimming of TCR beta chains, and the association was replicated in an independent cohort. When HLA alleles, especially DR and DQ, strongly co-occurred, TCR associations were difficult to assign to individual alleles. Roughly uniform sequencing depth across donors was assumed in presence/absence analyses, although this assumption may not hold. Linkage disequilibrium might explain the correlated functional status among segregating V segments, but an unknown experimental factor could not be excluded. In vitro tests confirmed that a few of the cytomegalovirus-associated TCR beta chains recognize cytomegalovirus antigens. In a later analysis, several top co-occurrence clusters were reported to appear linked to parvovirus B19, influenza, CMV and Epstein-Barr virus. A cluster of highly shared sequence variants was judged likely to be a technical artifact of the sequencing pipeline. Because counts were too low, roughly 18 rarely observed V segments, including chromosome 9 orphons, were left out of the earlier analysis of several hundred of the donors. Cytomegalovirus status was reported to be diagnosed by the classifier with high specificity and sensitivity in both the original and validation cohorts. While some public TCRs were present in many individuals, most TCR sequences turned up only very rarely across donors. The 87-base-pair reads could not distinguish some IMGT-functional V segments, including TRBV6-2 and TRBV6-3, so those segments were excluded. According to a later analysis, TCR association rates differed among HLA loci, with DRB1 alleles showing the most associated TCRs and HLA-C alleles showing the fewest. The authors suggested that the approach could potentially be extended to other disease states and immunological phenotypes. In an earlier analysis of some 540 of the donors, most TCR beta V segments appeared in productive rearrangements about 87% or about 30% of the time, broadly matching IMGT annotations. HLA typing was unavailable for some donors at each locus, so association tests used only the typed subset. Compared with the roughly 700-donor mean, donors in an Asian-associated ancestry cluster had fewer N-insertions in productive TCRs, according to a later genetic analysis.

This clone showed up just once. No cognate antigen has been identified for it. The record has no base qualities; no much larger clone is one base away. This chain joins TRBV5-4 to TRBJ1-2; the D gene cannot be resolved reliably. Sequenced input: PBMCs. This TCR came from a woman between 25 and 40 years old in good health and CMV-seropositive. The DNA reads as follows: TGTGCCAGCAGTCCCAGCGTCCCGGGGTCCTATGGCTACACCTTC. The translation is CASSPSVPGSYGYTF.